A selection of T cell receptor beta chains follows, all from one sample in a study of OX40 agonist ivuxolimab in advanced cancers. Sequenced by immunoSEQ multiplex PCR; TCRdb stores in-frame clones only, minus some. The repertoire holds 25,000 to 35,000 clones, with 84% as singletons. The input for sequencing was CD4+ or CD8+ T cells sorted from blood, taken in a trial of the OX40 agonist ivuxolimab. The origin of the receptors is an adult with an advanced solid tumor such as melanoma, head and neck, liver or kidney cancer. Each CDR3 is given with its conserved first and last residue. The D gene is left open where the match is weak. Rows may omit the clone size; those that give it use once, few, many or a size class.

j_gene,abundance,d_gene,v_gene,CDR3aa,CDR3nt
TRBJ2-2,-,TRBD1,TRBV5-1,CASSLGDRESGELFF,TGCGCCAGCAGCTTGGGGGACAGGGAAAGCGGGGAGCTGTTTTTT
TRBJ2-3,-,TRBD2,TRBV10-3,CAIIREGTDTQYF,TGTGCCATCATCCGGGAGGGGACAGATACGCAGTATTTT
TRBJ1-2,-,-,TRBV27,CASRGPSNYGYTF,TGTGCCAGCAGAGGCCCGTCTAACTATGGCTACACCTTC
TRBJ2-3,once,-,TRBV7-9,CASSFTDTQYF,TGTGCCAGCAGCTTTACAGATACGCAGTATTTT
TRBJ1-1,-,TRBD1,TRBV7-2,CASSLEEETGQGAGTEAFF,TGTGCCAGCAGCTTGGAAGAAGAGACCGGACAGGGGGCGGGCACTGAAGCTTTCTTT
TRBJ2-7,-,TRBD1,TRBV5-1,CASSSRDSHYEQYF,TGCGCCAGCAGCTCCCGGGACAGCCACTACGAGCAGTACTTC
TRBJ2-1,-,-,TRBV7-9,CASSPLYEQFF,TGTGCCAGCAGCCCCCTATATGAGCAGTTCTTC
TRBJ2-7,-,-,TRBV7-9,CASSLVGGFAYEQYF,TGTGCCAGCAGCTTAGTTGGGGGGTTCGCCTACGAGCAGTACTTC
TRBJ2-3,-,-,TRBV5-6,CASSFRQEQLTDTQYF,TGTGCCAGCAGCTTCCGACAGGAACAACTCACAGATACGCAGTATTTT
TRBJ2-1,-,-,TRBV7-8,CASIPGGSSYNEQFF,TGTGCCAGCATCCCAGGGGGGAGCTCCTACAATGAGCAGTTCTTC
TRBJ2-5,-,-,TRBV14,CASSLRQEETQYF,TGTGCCAGCAGCCTAAGACAGGAAGAGACCCAGTACTTC
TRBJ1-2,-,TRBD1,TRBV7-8,CASSLGQGDGYGYTF,TGTGCCAGCAGCTTAGGGCAGGGGGATGGCTATGGCTACACCTTC
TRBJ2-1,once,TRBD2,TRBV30,CAWNKLAGGPYNEQFF,TGTGCCTGGAACAAACTAGCGGGAGGGCCCTACAATGAGCAGTTCTTC
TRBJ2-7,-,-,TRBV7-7,CASSFLGGYEQYF,TGTGCCAGCAGCTTTTTGGGGGGCTACGAGCAGTACTTC
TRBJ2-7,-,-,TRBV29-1,CSVGGETLLYEQYF,TGCAGCGTTGGGGGGGAGACTCTCCTCTACGAGCAGTACTTC
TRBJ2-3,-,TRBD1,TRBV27,CASSGQGVGDTQYF,TGTGCCAGCAGCGGACAGGGGGTGGGAGATACGCAGTATTTT
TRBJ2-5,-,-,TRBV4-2,CASSQDPDLGQETQYF,TGTGCCAGCAGCCAAGACCCAGACTTAGGCCAAGAGACCCAGTACTTC
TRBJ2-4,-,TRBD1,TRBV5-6,CASSVGGTGLVIQYF,TGTGCCAGCAGCGTCGGCGGGACAGGGTTAGTCATTCAGTACTTC
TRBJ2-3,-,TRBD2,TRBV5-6,CASSLAWDYTDTQYF,TGTGCCAGCAGCTTGGCCTGGGACTACACAGATACGCAGTATTTT
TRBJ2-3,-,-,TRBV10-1,CASSDFGYIGGTDTQYF,TGCGCCAGCAGTGATTTCGGTTACATCGGTGGCACAGATACGCAGTATTTT
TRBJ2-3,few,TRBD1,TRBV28,CASRRTGGRDTQYF,TGTGCCAGCAGGAGGACAGGGGGTAGAGATACGCAGTATTTT
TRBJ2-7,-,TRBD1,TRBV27,CASKMGTGQGYEQYF,TGTGCCAGCAAGATGGGGACAGGGCAGGGGTACGAGCAGTACTTC
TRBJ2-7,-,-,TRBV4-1,CASSQGPGPSYEQYF,TGCGCCAGCAGCCAAGGTCCGGGGCCCTCCTACGAGCAGTACTTC
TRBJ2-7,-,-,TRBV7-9,CASSLVAGPKTYEQYF,TGTGCCAGCAGCTTAGTCGCGGGGCCGAAGACCTACGAGCAGTACTTC
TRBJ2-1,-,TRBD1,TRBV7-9,CASRGTGGMDEQFF,TGTGCCAGCAGGGGGACAGGGGGCATGGATGAGCAGTTCTTC
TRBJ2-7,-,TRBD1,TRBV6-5,CASTTGVSHEQYF,TGTGCCAGCACCACAGGGGTTTCCCACGAGCAGTACTTC
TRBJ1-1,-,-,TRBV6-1,CASSEGYGYANTEAFF,TGTGCCAGCAGTGAAGGTTATGGTTATGCGAACACTGAAGCTTTCTTT
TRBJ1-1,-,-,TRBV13,CASSPTWGTEAFF,TGTGCCAGCAGCCCGACCTGGGGCACTGAAGCTTTCTTT
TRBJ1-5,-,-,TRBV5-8,CASSWGGNDQPQHF,TGTGCCAGCAGCTGGGGGGGGAACGATCAGCCCCAGCATTTT
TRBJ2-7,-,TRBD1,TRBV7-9,CASSLARRTGSYEQYF,TGTGCCAGCAGCTTAGCGCGCCGGACAGGATCCTACGAGCAGTACTTC
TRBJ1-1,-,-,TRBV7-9,CASSLVQAEAFF,TGTGCCAGCAGCTTAGTCCAAGCTGAAGCTTTCTTT
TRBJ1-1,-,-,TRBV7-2,CASSLVGGEAFF,TGTGCCAGCAGCTTAGTAGGAGGGGAAGCTTTCTTT
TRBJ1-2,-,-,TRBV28,CASSVGAEANYGYTF,TGTGCCAGCAGTGTAGGGGCGGAGGCTAACTATGGCTACACCTTC
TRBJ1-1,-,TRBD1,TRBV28,CASNGGGTEAFF,TGTGCCAGCAATGGAGGGGGCACTGAAGCTTTCTTC
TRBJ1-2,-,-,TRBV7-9,CASSYLGQFYGYTF,TGTGCCAGCAGTTACCTAGGACAGTTCTATGGCTACACCTTC
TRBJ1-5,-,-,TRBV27,CASSSTSFGNQPQHF,TGTGCCAGCAGTTCAACATCCTTTGGCAATCAGCCCCAGCATTTT
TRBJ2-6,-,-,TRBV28,CASSPFPSGANVLTF,TGTGCCAGCAGTCCTTTTCCCTCTGGGGCCAACGTCCTGACTTTC
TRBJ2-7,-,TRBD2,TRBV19,CASSTGLAGGIYEQYF,TGTGCCAGTAGTACGGGACTAGCGGGGGGAATCTACGAGCAGTACTTC
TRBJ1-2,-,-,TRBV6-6,CASSYSPNYGYTF,TGTGCCAGCAGTTACTCTCCCAACTATGGCTACACCTTC
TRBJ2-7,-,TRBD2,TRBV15,CATSMTSPAYEQYF,TGTGCCACCAGCATGACTAGCCCAGCCTACGAGCAGTACTTC